This T cell receptor beta chain was captured in a study of cytomegalovirus exposure and HLA in healthy donors. Study-level results: Prior analysis indicated that the majority of TCR beta V segments exhibited productivity approximately 87% or approximately 30% of the time.

This clone was found many times. Its target is not known. The study ran its PCR with 60 Vbeta and 13 Jbeta primers. Repertoires were generated with immunoSEQ multiplex PCR, while TCRdb's copy carries only in-frame clones and drops some. In the table there are tens of thousands of clones, more than 60% of which are singletons. This sequence was found in a male donor in good health and CMV-seropositive. The sequenced sample was PBMCs.

CDR3 DNA: TGTGCCAGCAGTTTCAGTGCAACTAATGAAAAACTGTTTTTT. It yields the protein CASSFSATNEKLFF. V is TRBV28 and J is TRBJ1-4; no firm D call. The CDR3 loop spans 14 amino acids. Trimming removed 3 bases from V and 0 bases from J, with 5 bases in between. Germline V CDR1 and CDR2: MDHEN, SYDVKM.